A single sample is the source of the 27 T cell receptor beta chains below, sequenced in a study of CXCR3-negative and CXCR3-positive naive CD8 T cells. Study results and limitations: Higher TRB CDR3 hydrophobicity marked CXCR3-positive naive cells relative to CXCR3-negative naive cells.

These TCRs are of unknown antigen specificity. 5' RACE that incorporated UMI labels was used to prepare the TRB cDNA libraries. From the 5' RACE reads, TCRdb lists one entry per CDR3 protein and no DNA. In total, the table holds 150,000 or so distinct CDR3 sequences. Sequencing used naive CXCR3+ CD8+ T cells from blood. The subset was: CD45RO-CCR7+CD27+CD95- naive CD8+ T cells expressing CXCR3 (TNR3+). All receptors come from a human donor in good health. Some clones in this sample may be carry-over from other donors' samples.

The chain joins TRBV5-1 to TRBJ1-1. CDR1 and CDR2 (germline): SGHRS, YFSETQ. CDR3 length: 14 residues. The chain's CDR3 is CASSLDGPVTEAFF. Looking up the rest from reference TRBV5-1 and TRBJ1-1 gives the full variable domain: KAGVTQTPRYLIKTRGQQVTLSCSPISGHRSVSWYQQTPGQGLQFLFEYFSETQRNKGNFPGRFSGRQFSNSRSEMNVSTLELGDSALYLCASSLDGPVTEAFFGQGTRLTVV.

The chain recombines TRBV4-3 with TRBJ2-2; absent DNA, TCRdb's TRBD1 call cannot be checked. CDR3 length equals 15 residues. Germline V lookup: CDR1 LGHNA, CDR2 YSLEER. This CDR3 is CASSTGTGNTGELFF.

This sequence joins TRBV29-1 and TRBJ2-3. Per the germline V gene, CDR1 is SQVTM and CDR2 is ANQGSEA. The CDR3 sequence is 18 residues long. The CDR3 sequence is CSVEDPLEARPFTDTQYF.

This chain joins TRBV20-1 and TRBJ2-7; the D call of TRBD2 rests on TCRdb alone, since no DNA is present to check it. CDR1 and CDR2 (germline): DFQATT, SNEGSKA (reference sequence). The CDR3 is 14 residues long. CDR3 region: CSARDQGLASEQYF.

The V gene is TRBV5-1, the J gene TRBJ2-1; TCRdb returns TRBD2, unconfirmable since there is no DNA. Germline lookup yields CDR1 SGHRS and CDR2 YFSETQ. The CDR3 is made up of 13 amino acids. This CDR3 is CASSLASGVEQFF.

The J gene is TRBJ2-7, the V gene TRBV5-1; TCRdb picks TRBD2, but there is no DNA to check that call. Germline values: CDR1 SGHRS, CDR2 YFSETQ. The CDR3 extends over 16 amino acids. The CDR3 region is CASREALAGASYEQYF.

The chain recombines TRBV18 with TRBJ2-7; with no DNA, the TCRdb D assignment of TRBD1 cannot be verified. Germline CDR1 is KGHSH and CDR2 is LQKENI. The CDR3 covers 14 residues. CDR3 protein: CASSPAGQPYEQYF.

The J gene is TRBJ2-2, the V gene TRBV5-1; TCRdb names TRBD1, which stays unverified in the absence of DNA. Germline CDR1 reads SGHRS; CDR2 reads YFSETQ. CDR3 length equals 12 residues. The CDR3 is CASTQGAGELFF.

This chain uses TRBV7-8 with TRBJ2-1; lacking DNA, the TRBD2 call made by TCRdb goes unchecked. From germline, CDR1 is SGHVS and CDR2 FQNEAQ. This CDR3 spans 16 amino acids. CDR3 protein: CASSLEAGVRYNEQFF.

This chain links TRBV28 with TRBJ1-6; TCRdb outputs TRBD1, but without DNA this stays unchecked. Germline CDR1 and CDR2: MDHEN and SYDVKM. This CDR3 spans 16 amino acids. The CDR3 loop is CASSTEGASYNSPLHF.

The chain combines TRBV4-2 with TRBJ2-3; as DNA is missing, the TRBD2 call by TCRdb cannot be tested. The CDR3 has 15 residues. CDR1 is LGHNA, CDR2 YNFKEQ, per germline. The chain's CDR3 is CASSPLGGGTDTQYF.

The chain recombines TRBV7-8 with TRBJ1-5; the TCRdb D gene call, TRBD1, has no DNA to confirm it. This CDR3 has 15 amino acids. Germline V gene lookup returns CDR1 SGHVS and CDR2 FQNEAQ. The CDR3: CASSDTLSTDQPQHF. The full variable domain, rest sourced from reference TRBV7-8 and TRBJ1-5, is GAGVSQSPRYKVAKRGQDVALRCDPISGHVSLFWYQQALGQGPEFLTYFQNEAQLDKSGLPSDRFFAERPEGSVSTLKIQRTQQEDSAVYLCASSDTLSTDQPQHFGDGTRLSIL.

The V gene is TRBV7-9, the J gene TRBJ1-5; TCRdb designates TRBD1, a call that cannot be tested without DNA. In germline, CDR1 is SEHNR, CDR2 FQNEAQ (reference sequence). The CDR3 contains 17 residues. This chain's CDR3 is CASSFGWGERSNQPQHF.

V is TRBV25-1 and J is TRBJ2-7. The CDR3 has 14 residues. CDR1 is MGHDK, CDR2 SYGVNS, per germline. CDR3 residues: CASSDAHSSYEQYF.

The J gene is TRBJ2-3, the V gene TRBV9; TCRdb gives TRBD2 as the D gene, but with no DNA this cannot be confirmed. Germline CDR1 and CDR2: SGDLS and YYNGEE. The CDR3 is 18 residues long. The CDR3 spells CASSVKGGGDYSTDTQYF. Full variable domain (missing parts from reference TRBV9 and TRBJ2-3): DSGVTQTPKHLITATGQRVTLRCSPRSGDLSVYWYQQSLDQGLQFLIQYYNGEERAKGNILERFSAQQFPDLHSELNLSSLELGDSALYFCASSVKGGGDYSTDTQYFGPGTRLTVL.

The CDR3 spells CASSVPTGTPSSSYNEQFF. The chain links TRBV9 to TRBJ2-1; absent DNA, TCRdb's TRBD2 call cannot be checked. The length of the CDR3 is 19 residues. CDR1 and CDR2 from the germline V gene are SGDLS and YYNGEE.

The gene calls are TRBV9 and TRBJ2-1; TCRdb's D gene call, TRBD1, goes unchecked for lack of DNA. The length of the CDR3 is 14 residues. Germline V gives CDR1 SGDLS, CDR2 YYNGEE. CDR3 in amino acids: CASSVVSGAREQFF.

The chain combines TRBV9 with TRBJ1-1. The CDR3 consists of 14 residues. Germline CDR1 and CDR2: SGDLS and YYNGEE. The CDR3 spells CASSVDLVSTEAFF.

The rearrangement links TRBV29-1 to TRBJ1-2. Germline-derived CDR1 and CDR2 are SQVTM and ANQGSEA. This CDR3 has 13 residues. The CDR3 sequence: CSVDWGQSYGYTF.

CDR3 region: CASSPLPVANTGELFF. V usage is TRBV7-9 and J usage is TRBJ2-2; TCRdb outputs TRBD1, but without DNA this stays unchecked. The CDR3 is made up of 16 amino acids. Looked up from germline, CDR1 is SEHNR and CDR2 is FQNEAQ (reference sequence).

This chain connects TRBV19 to TRBJ1-1; TCRdb returns TRBD1, unconfirmable since there is no DNA. This CDR3 is 15 amino acids long. Germline V gene data show CDR1 as LNHDA and CDR2 as SQIVND (reference sequence). CDR3: CASSIQGVMNTEAFF.

The V gene is TRBV29-1, the J gene TRBJ1-1; TCRdb picks TRBD1, but there is no DNA to check that call. The CDR3 contains 15 residues. The germline gives CDR1 SQVTM, CDR2 ANQGSEA. This CDR3 reads CSVEGGGSNVAEAFF.

This rearrangement joins TRBV4-3 to TRBJ1-1; the D gene TCRdb calls, TRBD1, cannot be checked with no DNA. Germline V gene lookup returns CDR1 LGHNA and CDR2 YSLEER. The CDR3 is 17 residues long. CDR3 residues: CASSQAPGTGMNTEAFF.

This chain joins TRBV12-3 or TRBV12-4 and TRBJ2-3; TCRdb names TRBD1, which stays unverified in the absence of DNA. The CDR3 consists of 15 residues. This chain's CDR3 is CASSIGQGKVDTQYF.

The rearrangement joins TRBV12-3 or TRBV12-4 to TRBJ1-2. This CDR3 is 14 amino acids long. The CDR3 sequence: CAIETNSPNYGYTF.

The chain uses TRBV20-1 and TRBJ2-3; the TCRdb call, TRBD1, lacks DNA for checking. CDR1 and CDR2 (germline): DFQATT, SNEGSKA (reference sequence). The CDR3 is 16 amino acids. CDR3 sequence: CSARSLAGDPTDTQYF.

This CDR3 is CAGWAVAKNIQYF. The chain recombines TRBV6-1 with TRBJ2-4; TCRdb lists TRBD1, though no DNA is available to test this call. Germline V gene lookup returns CDR1 MNHNS and CDR2 SASEGT. This CDR3 is 13 amino acids long.